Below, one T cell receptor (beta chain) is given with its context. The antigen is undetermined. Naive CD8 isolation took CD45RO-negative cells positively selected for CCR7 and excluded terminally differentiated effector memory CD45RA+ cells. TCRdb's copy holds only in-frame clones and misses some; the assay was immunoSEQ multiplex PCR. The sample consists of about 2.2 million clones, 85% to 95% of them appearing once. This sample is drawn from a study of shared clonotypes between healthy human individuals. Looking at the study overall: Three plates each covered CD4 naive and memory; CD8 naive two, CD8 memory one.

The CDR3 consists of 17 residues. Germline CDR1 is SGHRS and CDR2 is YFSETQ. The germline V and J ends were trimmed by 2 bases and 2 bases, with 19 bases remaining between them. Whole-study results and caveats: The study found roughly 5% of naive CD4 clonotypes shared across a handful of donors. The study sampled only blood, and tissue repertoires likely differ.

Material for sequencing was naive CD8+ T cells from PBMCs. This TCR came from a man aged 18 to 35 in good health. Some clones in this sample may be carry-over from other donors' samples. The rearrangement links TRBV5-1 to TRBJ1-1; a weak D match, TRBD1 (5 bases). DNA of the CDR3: TGCGCCAGCAGCTTAGGGTGGGGACGGGGCGGTAACACTGAAGCTTTCTTT. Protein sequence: CASSLGWGRGGNTEAFF.